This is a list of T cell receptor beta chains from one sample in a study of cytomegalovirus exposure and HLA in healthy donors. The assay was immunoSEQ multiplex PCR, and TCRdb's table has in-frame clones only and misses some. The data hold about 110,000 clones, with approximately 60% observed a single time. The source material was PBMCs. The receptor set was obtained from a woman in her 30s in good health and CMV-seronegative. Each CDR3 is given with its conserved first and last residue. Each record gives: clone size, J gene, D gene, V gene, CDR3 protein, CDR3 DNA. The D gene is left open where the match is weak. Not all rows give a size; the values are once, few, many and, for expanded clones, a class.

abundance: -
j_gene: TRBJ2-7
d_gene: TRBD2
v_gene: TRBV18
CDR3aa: CASSPASGRAGGEQYF
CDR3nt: TGTGCCAGCTCCCCAGCTAGCGGGAGGGCCGGCGGCGAGCAGTACTTC

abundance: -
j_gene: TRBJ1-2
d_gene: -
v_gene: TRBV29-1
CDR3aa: CSVEGRLYGYTF
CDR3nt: TGCAGCGTTGAGGGCAGGCTCTATGGCTACACCTTC

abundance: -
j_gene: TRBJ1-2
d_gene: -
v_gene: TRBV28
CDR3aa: CASSPRGWGNYGYTF
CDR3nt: TGTGCCAGCAGCCCCAGGGGATGGGGCAACTATGGCTACACCTTC

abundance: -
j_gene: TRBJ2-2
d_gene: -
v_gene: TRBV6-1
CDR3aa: CASSGLSGFTGELFF
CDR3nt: TGTGCCAGCAGCGGTTTATCGGGGTTCACCGGGGAGCTGTTTTTT

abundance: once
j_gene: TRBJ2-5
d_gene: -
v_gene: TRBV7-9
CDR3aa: CASSFSRGETQYF
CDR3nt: TGTGCCAGCAGCTTTTCCAGGGGAGAGACCCAGTACTTC

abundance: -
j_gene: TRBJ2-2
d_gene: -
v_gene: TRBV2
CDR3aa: CASRFGADTGELFF
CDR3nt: TGTGCCAGCAGATTCGGAGCCGACACCGGGGAGCTGTTTTTT

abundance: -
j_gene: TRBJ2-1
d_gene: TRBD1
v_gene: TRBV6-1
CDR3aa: CASISGQGLNEQFF
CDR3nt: TGTGCCAGCATTTCAGGACAGGGGTTGAATGAGCAGTTCTTC

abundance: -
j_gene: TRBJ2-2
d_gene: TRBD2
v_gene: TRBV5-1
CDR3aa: CASSLGVAGYHTNTGELFF
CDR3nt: TGCGCCAGCAGCTTAGGGGTAGCGGGGTACCATACGAACACCGGGGAGCTGTTTTTT

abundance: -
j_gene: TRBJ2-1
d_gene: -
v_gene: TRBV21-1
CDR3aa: CASSASPGLAGAMNEQFF
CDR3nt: TGTGCCAGCAGCGCGTCCCCGGGACTAGCGGGGGCCATGAATGAGCAGTTCTTC

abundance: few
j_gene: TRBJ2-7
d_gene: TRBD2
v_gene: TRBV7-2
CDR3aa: CASSFYSGRAYEQYF
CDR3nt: TGTGCCAGCAGCTTTTATAGCGGGAGAGCATACGAGCAGTACTTC

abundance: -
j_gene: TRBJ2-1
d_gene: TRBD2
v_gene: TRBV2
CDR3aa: CASSEVRLAVYNEQFF
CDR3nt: TGTGCCAGCAGTGAAGTACGACTAGCGGTATACAATGAGCAGTTCTTC

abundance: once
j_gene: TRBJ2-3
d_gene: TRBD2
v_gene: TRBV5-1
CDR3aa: CASSASGQRDTQYF
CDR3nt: TGCGCCAGCAGTGCTAGCGGGCAGCGAGATACGCAGTATTTT

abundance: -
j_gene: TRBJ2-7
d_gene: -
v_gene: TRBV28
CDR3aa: CASSWTGTYEQYF
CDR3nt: TGTGCCAGCAGCTGGACGGGGACCTACGAGCAGTACTTC

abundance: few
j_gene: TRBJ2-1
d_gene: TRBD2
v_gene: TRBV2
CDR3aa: CAMQRGSVTTGHNEQFF
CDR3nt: TGTGCCATGCAGCGGGGTTCGGTGACAACGGGGCACAATGAGCAGTTCTTC

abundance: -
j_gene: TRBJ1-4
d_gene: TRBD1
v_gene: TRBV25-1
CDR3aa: CASSEYGTDNNEKLFF
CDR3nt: TGTGCCAGCAGTGAATACGGGACAGATAATAATGAAAAACTGTTTTTT

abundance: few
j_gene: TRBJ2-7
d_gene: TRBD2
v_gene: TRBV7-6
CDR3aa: CASSLQTSGKYEQYF
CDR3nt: TGTGCCAGCAGCTTACAGACTAGCGGGAAGTACGAGCAGTACTTC

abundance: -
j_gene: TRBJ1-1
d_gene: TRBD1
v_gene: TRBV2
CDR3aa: CASSETGYTEAFF
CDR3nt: TGTGCCAGCAGCGAGACAGGGTACACTGAAGCTTTCTTT

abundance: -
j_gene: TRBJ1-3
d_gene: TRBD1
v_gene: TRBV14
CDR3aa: CASSHDVGQGNTIYF
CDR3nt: TGTGCCAGCAGCCACGACGTGGGACAGGGAAACACCATATATTTT

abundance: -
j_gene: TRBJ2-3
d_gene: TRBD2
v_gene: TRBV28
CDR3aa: CASTPGTSGSGAETQYF
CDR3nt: TGTGCCAGCACCCCAGGGACTAGCGGGAGTGGGGCAGAGACGCAGTATTTT

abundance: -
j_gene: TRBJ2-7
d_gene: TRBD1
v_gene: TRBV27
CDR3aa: CASSTYRGSSYEQYF
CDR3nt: TGTGCCAGCAGTACATACAGGGGCAGCTCCTACGAGCAGTACTTC

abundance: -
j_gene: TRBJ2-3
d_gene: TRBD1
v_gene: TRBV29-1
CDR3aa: CSVGYGGTGGADTQYF
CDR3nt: TGCAGCGTTGGGTACGGGGGGACAGGGGGAGCAGATACGCAGTATTTT

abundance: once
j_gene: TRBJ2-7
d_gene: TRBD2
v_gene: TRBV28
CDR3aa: CAVGTSGYEQYF
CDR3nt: TGTGCCGTGGGGACTAGCGGATACGAGCAGTACTTC

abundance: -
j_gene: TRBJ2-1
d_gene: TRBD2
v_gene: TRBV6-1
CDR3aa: CASSEAGGRTHYNEQFF
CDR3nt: TGTGCCAGCAGTGAAGCTGGCGGGAGGACTCACTACAATGAGCAGTTCTTC